Following are 27 T cell receptor beta chains from one sample sequenced in a study of T cells in localized non-small cell lung cancer. Only in-frame clones appear in the TCRdb table, and some are missing; sequencing was by immunoSEQ multiplex PCR. The table has about 1,500 clones, 35% to 40% seen once. Sequencing was performed on lung tumor tissue, taken before any cancer treatment. The receptors shown here come from a woman aged 40-69 years with stage I squamous cell lung carcinoma.

The rearrangement uses TRBV29-1 and TRBJ2-1; 8 bases fit TRBD2. V was clipped by 3 bases and J by 7 bases; unmatched bases: 14. CDR1 is SQVTM and CDR2 is ANQGSEA in the germline V gene. CDR3 size: 16 residues. This CDR3 is CSVDGYGAGGGNEQFF. CDR3 in DNA: TGCAGCGTTGACGGCTACGGCGCAGGCGGGGGGAATGAGCAGTTCTTC.

The CDR3 DNA follows: TGTGCCAGCAGCGTTGACGATCGCTCCGACTCACCCCTCCACTTT. Its protein product is CASSVDDRSDSPLHF. This rearrangement joins TRBV9 to TRBJ1-6; D ambiguous. The CDR3 has 15 amino acids. Looked up from germline, CDR1 is SGDLS and CDR2 is YYNGEE. With 2 bases removed from V and 10 bases from J, the gap between germline ends came to 16 bases.

This chain connects TRBV6-8 to TRBJ2-3; TRBD2 matches at 8 bases. The CDR3 loop spans 16 amino acids. The trim removed 6 bases at V and 2 bases at J, leaving 10 bases unmatched. CDR1 and CDR2 (germline): MNHGY, SAAAGT. CDR3 amino acids: CASRDTPLAVTDTQYF. The CDR3 DNA sequence: TGTGCCAGCAGAGACACCCCACTAGCGGTCACAGATACGCAGTATTTT.

The genes are TRBV10-3 and TRBJ1-2; perhaps TRBD1 as D (6 bases). The V end was cut by 2 bases, the J end by 3 bases, with 13 bases between. There are 15 residues in the CDR3. Per germline, CDR1 ENHRY and CDR2 SYGVKD. CDR3 bases: TGTGCCATCAGTGAGGCGGACAGACCTTACTATGGCTACACCTTC. Amino acid sequence: CAISEADRPYYGYTF.

The chain employs TRBV5-4 and TRBJ2-5; possibly TRBD2 for D (6 bases). The CDR3 is 14 amino acids. Between the trimmed V and J ends, which lost 5 bases and 4 bases, there was a span of 15 bases. Germline lookup yields CDR1 SGHNT and CDR2 YYREEE (reference sequence). The CDR3 bases are TGTGCCAGCAGGTCCTTGCGGGGAGGAGAGACCCAGTACTTC. This gives the protein CASRSLRGGETQYF.

V and J are TRBV29-1 and TRBJ1-2, with 10 bases that match TRBD1. Germline V gene lookup returns CDR1 SQVTM and CDR2 ANQGSEA. V was pared by 1 base and J by 7 bases, with 9 bases of the junction left unmatched. The CDR3 consists of 15 residues. The CDR3 sequence is CSVEGTRQGAFGYTF. The CDR3 DNA follows: TGCAGCGTTGAAGGAACAAGACAGGGGGCGTTTGGCTACACCTTC. Drawing the rest from reference TRBV29-1 and TRBJ1-2, the complete variable domain is SAVISQKPSRDICQRGTSLTIQCQVDSQVTMMFWYRQQPGQSLTLIATANQGSEATYESGFVIDKFPISRPNLTFSTLTVSNMSPEDSSIYLCSVEGTRQGAFGYTFGSGTRLTVV.

The chain couples TRBV6-7 to TRBJ1-1; the D is unclear. TRBV6-7 is annotated as an ORF whose role is uncertain. The V end was cut by 5 bases, the J end by 1 base, with 11 bases between. This CDR3 spans 14 amino acids. DNA for the CDR3: TGTGCCAGCAGTGCGTCACAGAGGAACACTGAAGCTTTCTTT. This sequence encodes CASSASQRNTEAFF.

The V and J genes are TRBV19 and TRBJ2-5; no firm D call. V was shortened by 5 bases and J by 2 bases, with 9 bases between the two germline ends. In germline, CDR1 is LNHDA, CDR2 SQIVND (reference sequence). This CDR3 has 13 residues. The chain's CDR3 is CASSRLPQETQYF. CDR3 nucleotide sequence: TGTGCCAGTAGTCGCCTCCCACAAGAGACCCAGTACTTC.

The chain employs TRBV19 and TRBJ1-6; perhaps TRBD1 as D (6 bases). Trimming removed 9 bases at V and 8 bases at J, with 11 bases between. In germline, CDR1 is LNHDA, CDR2 SQIVND (reference sequence). The CDR3 contains 12 residues. CDR3 DNA sequence: TGTGCCAGCGCCTACAGGGATTCACCCCTCCACTTT. It translates to CASAYRDSPLHF. Complete variable domain (other parts from reference TRBV19 and TRBJ1-6): DGGITQSPKYLFRKEGQNVTLSCEQNLNHDAMYWYRQDPGQGLRLIYYSQIVNDFQKGDIAEGYSVSREKKESFPLTVTSAQKNPTAFYLCASAYRDSPLHFGNGTRLTVT.

This clone came up a few times. The chain links TRBV10-3 to TRBJ1-2, with a tentative D call TRBD1 (5 bases). Per germline, CDR1 ENHRY and CDR2 SYGVKD. V lost 0 bases and J lost 7, with 12 bases in between. There are 14 residues in the CDR3. CDR3 sequence: CAISESRQGGGYTF. The CDR3 nucleotides read TGTGCCATCAGTGAGTCGCGGCAGGGAGGTGGCTACACCTTC.

The chain couples TRBV6-8 to TRBJ2-7; D is perhaps TRBD2 (6 bases). The V gene's germline CDR1 is MNHGY and CDR2 SAAAGT. This CDR3 is built from 15 residues. With 8 bases removed from V and 3 bases from J, the gap between germline ends came to 20 bases. Here the CDR3 DNA reads TGTGCCAGCCGAGGGAGAGGTAGCGGCCTCTACGAGCAGTACTTC. Amino acid sequence: CASRGRGSGLYEQYF.

V gene TRBV9 combines with J gene TRBJ2-3; tentative D call: TRBD2 (7 bases). This CDR3 has 15 residues. V was trimmed by 3 bases and J by 4 bases, leaving 15 bases between them. Germline V gene data show CDR1 as SGDLS and CDR2 as YYNGEE. The CDR3 loop is CASSANGGAADTQYF. Here the CDR3 DNA reads TGTGCCAGCAGCGCAAATGGGGGGGCGGCAGATACGCAGTATTTT. Based on the CDR3 plus reference TRBV9 and TRBJ2-3, the full variable domain is DSGVTQTPKHLITATGQRVTLRCSPRSGDLSVYWYQQSLDQGLQFLIQYYNGEERAKGNILERFSAQQFPDLHSELNLSSLELGDSALYFCASSANGGAADTQYFGPGTRLTVL.

This clone qualifies as medium-sized. The chain recombines TRBV11-3 with TRBJ1-2; possible D gene TRBD1, 6 bases. V was cut by 3 bases and J by 8 bases, with 16 bases left in between. This CDR3 comprises 14 residues. Germline loops: CDR1 SGHNT, CDR2 YENEEA. For the CDR3, the DNA is TGTGCCAGCAGCTTCGGGGGGCGTTCGGTCGGCTACACCTTC. Its protein product is CASSFGGRSVGYTF. Combining the CDR3 with reference TRBV11-3 and TRBJ1-2 gives the whole variable domain EAGVVQSPRYKIIEKKQPVAFWCNPISGHNTLYWYLQNLGQGPELLIRYENEEAVDDSQLPKDRFSAERLKGVDSTLKIQPAELGDSAVYLCASSFGGRSVGYTFGSGTRLTVV.

V usage is TRBV6-4 and J usage is TRBJ2-7; 7 positions agree with TRBD2. Looked up from germline, CDR1 is MRHNA and CDR2 is SNTAGT. V lost 6 bases to trimming and J lost 6 bases; unmatched junction nucleotides: 5. This CDR3 region has 12 residues. CDR3 sequence reads: CASSNTGGEQYF. Written as DNA, the CDR3 is TGTGCCAGCAGCAACACGGGGGGCGAGCAGTACTTC.

V gene TRBV30 combines with J gene TRBJ2-7, with 7 nucleotides matching TRBD1. The CDR3 loop spans 11 amino acids. Germline V gene sequence: CDR1 GTSNPN, CDR2 SVGIG (reference sequence). V shed 0 bases, J shed 13 bases, and the junction held 6 bases outside the gene matches. The CDR3 loop reads CAWSVEGQAYF. CDR3 nucleotides: TGTGCCTGGAGTGTAGAAGGACAGGCTTACTTC.

This chain links TRBV19 with TRBJ2-7, with TRBD1 matching 10 bases. This CDR3 spans 14 amino acids. CDR1 LNHDA and CDR2 SQIVND come from the germline V gene (reference sequence). J was trimmed by 4 bases and V by 5 bases; bases with no gene match: 5. CDR3 loop: CASSPWTGGYEQYF. The CDR3 DNA sequence: TGTGCCAGTAGTCCATGGACAGGGGGGTACGAGCAGTACTTC. The entire variable domain, with the rest obtained from reference TRBV19 and TRBJ2-7, is as follows: DGGITQSPKYLFRKEGQNVTLSCEQNLNHDAMYWYRQDPGQGLRLIYYSQIVNDFQKGDIAEGYSVSREKKESFPLTVTSAQKNPTAFYLCASSPWTGGYEQYFGPGTRLTVT.

V and J are TRBV6-8 and TRBJ1-2; no firm D call. V was clipped by 7 bases and J by 5 bases, with 14 bases between them. Germline assignment: CDR1 MNHGY and CDR2 SAAAGT. This CDR3 contains 13 residues. The CDR3 is CASKPTTVYGYTF. CDR3 bases: TGTGCCAGCAAACCCACTACAGTGTATGGCTACACCTTC.

Only a few counts were recorded for this clone. The rearrangement joins TRBV9 to TRBJ1-4; TRBD1 is a possible D gene (5 bases). This CDR3 region has 16 residues. Deletions cut 3 bases from V and 4 bases from J, with 16 bases between. Germline V gene data show CDR1 as SGDLS and CDR2 as YYNGEE. CDR3 nucleotide sequence: TGTGCCAGCAGCGGGGGTGGACAAGGGAGTAATGAAAAACTGTTTTTT. It encodes CASSGGGQGSNEKLFF.

V and J are TRBV1 and TRBJ1-1. TRBV1 represents a pseudogene. The CDR3 totals 14 residues. Here the CDR3 reads CASSPYPGNTEAFF. The CDR3 DNA reads TGCGCCAGCAGCCCTTATCCGGGGAACACTGAAGCTTTCTTT.

The chain uses TRBV9 and TRBJ1-1, with 7 bases aligning to TRBD1. The CDR3 covers 17 residues. The V gene's germline CDR1 is SGDLS and CDR2 YYNGEE. J gave up 3 bases and V 0 bases, and 11 bases lay outside the gene matches. The CDR3 region is CASSVATEGGLDTEAFF. The CDR3 bases are TGTGCCAGCAGCGTAGCTACCGAAGGGGGCCTCGACACTGAAGCTTTCTTT.

The chain couples TRBV19 to TRBJ1-5, with TRBD1 as a possible D gene (5 bases). Germline CDR1 reads LNHDA; CDR2 reads SQIVND (reference sequence). The V and J ends lost 2 bases and 7 bases respectively, with 15 bases between them. The CDR3 extends over 15 amino acids. CDR3 region: CASSISLGVVQPQHF. The CDR3, as DNA: TGTGCCAGTAGTATATCTTTAGGGGTAGTCCAGCCCCAGCATTTT.

This clone has a handful of counts. The chain links TRBV30 to TRBJ1-3; 9 bases fit TRBD1. Per the germline V gene, CDR1 is GTSNPN and CDR2 is SVGIG (reference sequence). This CDR3 has 13 amino acids. The V and J ends lost 5 bases and 4 bases, in that order; junction bases with no gene match: 3. The CDR3 loop is CAWAGTGGNTIYF. For the CDR3, the DNA is TGTGCCTGGGCAGGGACAGGGGGAAACACCATATATTTT.

V usage is TRBV19 and J usage is TRBJ1-4, with 7 bases lining up with TRBD1. The germline V gene encodes CDR1 LNHDA and CDR2 SQIVND (reference sequence). This CDR3 comprises 13 residues. After removal of 5 bases from V and 8 bases from J, the junction contained 5 bases not matched to a gene. CDR3 region: CASSRQGQEKLFF. The CDR3 DNA reads TGTGCCAGTAGTCGGCAGGGACAGGAAAAACTGTTTTTT.

This rearrangement joins TRBV30 to TRBJ1-4, with D possibly being TRBD1 (6 bases). Trimming shortened V by 0 bases and J by 7 bases, and 12 bases separated the two germline ends. The V gene's germline CDR1 is GTSNPN and CDR2 SVGIG (reference sequence). The CDR3 runs to 14 residues. CDR3 nucleotide sequence: TGTGCCTGGAGTGTATACAGGGCGGGTGAAAAACTGTTTTTT. Amino acids: CAWSVYRAGEKLFF.

The chain carries TRBV29-1 and TRBJ1-2, with no clear D. The CDR3 has 14 residues. CDR1 and CDR2 from the germline V gene are SQVTM and ANQGSEA. Trimming cost V 4 bases and J 0 bases, with 12 bases left between them. The CDR3 is CSVGVAQANYGYTF. The CDR3 coding sequence is TGCAGCGTTGGGGTCGCGCAGGCTAACTATGGCTACACCTTC.

V gene TRBV9 combines with J gene TRBJ1-2; D possibly corresponds to TRBD1 (6 bases). V lost 7 bases, J lost 0 bases, and 10 bases lay in between. The CDR3 runs 13 residues. Germline V CDR1 and CDR2: SGDLS, YYNGEE. The CDR3 DNA follows: TGTGCCAGCGGGGACACCACTAACTATGGCTACACCTTC. It specifies CASGDTTNYGYTF.

The chain's CDR3 is CATSMGQGRNEKLFF. The CDR3, as DNA: TGTGCCACCAGCATGGGACAAGGCCGGAATGAAAAACTGTTTTTT. This chain joins TRBV15 and TRBJ1-4; perhaps TRBD1 as D (6 bases). The CDR3 runs to 15 residues. Germline CDR1 is LNHNV and CDR2 is YYDKDF (reference sequence). Trimming removed 4 bases at V and 5 bases at J, with 14 bases between. Using reference TRBV15 and TRBJ1-4 for the parts outside the CDR3, the full variable domain is DAMVIQNPRYQVTQFGKPVTLSCSQTLNHNVMYWYQQKSSQAPKLLFHYYDKDFNNEADTPDNFQSRRPNTSFCFLDIRSPGLGDTAMYLCATSMGQGRNEKLFFGSGTQLSVL.